The following is a T cell receptor beta chain sequence with its context. Libraries were prepared by immunoSEQ multiplex PCR; TCRdb keeps only in-frame clonotypes and omits some of them. The profile shows 45,000 to 55,000 clones, about 88% of them singletons. This specimen belongs to a study of OX40 agonist ivuxolimab in advanced cancers. V lost 4 bases, J lost 5 bases, and 14 bases lay in between. There are 14 residues in the CDR3. The germline V gene encodes CDR1 SGHVS and CDR2 FQNEAQ. This material consisted of CD4+ or CD8+ T cells sorted from blood, taken in a trial of the OX40 agonist ivuxolimab. The J gene is TRBJ1-1, the V gene TRBV7-8; TRBD1 is a possible D gene (6 bases). This clonotype originated in an adult with an advanced solid tumor such as melanoma, head and neck, liver or kidney cancer. The CDR3 DNA sequence: TGTGCCAGCAGCTATACTCAGGGGATTACTGAAGCTTTCTTT. This encodes CASSYTQGITEAFF.